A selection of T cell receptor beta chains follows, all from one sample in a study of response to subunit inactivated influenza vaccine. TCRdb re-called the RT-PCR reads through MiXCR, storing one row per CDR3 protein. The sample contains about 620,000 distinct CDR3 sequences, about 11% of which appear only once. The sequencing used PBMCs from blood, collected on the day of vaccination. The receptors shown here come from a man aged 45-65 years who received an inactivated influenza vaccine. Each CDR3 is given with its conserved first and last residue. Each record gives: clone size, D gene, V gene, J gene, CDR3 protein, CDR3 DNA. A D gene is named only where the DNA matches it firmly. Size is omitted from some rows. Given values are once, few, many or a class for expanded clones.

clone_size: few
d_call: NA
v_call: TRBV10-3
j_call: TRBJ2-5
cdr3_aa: CAISESQIEGEVQYF
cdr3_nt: TGTGCCATCAGTGAGTCCCAGATAGAGGGGGAGGTCCAGTACTTC

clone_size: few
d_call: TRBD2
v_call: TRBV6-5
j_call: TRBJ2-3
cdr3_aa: CASSYSAGVDTQYF
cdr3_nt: TGTGCCAGCAGTTACTCCGCGGGAGTGGATACGCAGTATTTT

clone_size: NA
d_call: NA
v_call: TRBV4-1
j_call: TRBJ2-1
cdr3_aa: CASSQIGTLSYNEQFF
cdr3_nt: TGCGCCAGCAGCCAGATCGGGACACTCTCCTACAATGAGCAGTTCTTC

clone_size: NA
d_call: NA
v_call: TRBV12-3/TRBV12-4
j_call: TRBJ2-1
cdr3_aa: CASSLNGGTPYNEQFF
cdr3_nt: TGTGCCAGCAGTTTAAACGGCGGAACCCCCTACAATGAGCAGTTCTTC

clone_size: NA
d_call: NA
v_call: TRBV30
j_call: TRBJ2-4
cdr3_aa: CAWSGGRGLKNIQYF
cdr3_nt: TGTGCCTGGAGTGGCGGCAGGGGTCTAAAAAACATTCAGTACTTC

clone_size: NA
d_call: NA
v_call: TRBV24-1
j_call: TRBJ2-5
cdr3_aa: CATSDGSVPWGKETQYF
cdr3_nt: TGTGCCACCAGTGACGGGTCGGTTCCCTGGGGGAAAGAGACCCAGTACTTC

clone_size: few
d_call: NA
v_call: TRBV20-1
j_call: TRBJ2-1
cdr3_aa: CSASQPNEQFF
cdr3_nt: TGCAGTGCTAGTCAGCCCAATGAGCAGTTCTTC

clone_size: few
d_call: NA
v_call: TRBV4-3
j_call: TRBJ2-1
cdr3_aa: CASSQVSGYNEQFF
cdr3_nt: TGCGCCAGCAGCCAAGTTTCAGGCTACAATGAGCAGTTCTTC

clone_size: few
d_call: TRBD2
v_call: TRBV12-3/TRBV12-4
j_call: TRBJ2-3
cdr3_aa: CASSLAGGLTDTQYF
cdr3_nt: TGTGCCAGCAGCTTAGCGGGGGGTCTCACAGATACGCAGTATTTT

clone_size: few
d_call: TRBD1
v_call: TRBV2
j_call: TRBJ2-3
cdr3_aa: CASSDQWDRETDTQYF
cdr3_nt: TGTGCCAGCAGTGACCAATGGGACAGGGAGACAGATACGCAGTATTTT

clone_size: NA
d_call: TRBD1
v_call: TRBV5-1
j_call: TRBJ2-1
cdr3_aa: CASSSQQGFSYNEQFF
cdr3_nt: TGCGCCAGCAGCTCTCAACAGGGGTTCTCCTACAATGAGCAGTTCTTC

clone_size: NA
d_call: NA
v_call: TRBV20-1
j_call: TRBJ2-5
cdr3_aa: CSARDVRGSPQETQYF
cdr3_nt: TGCAGTGCTAGAGATGTACGTGGGAGCCCCCAAGAGACCCAGTACTTC

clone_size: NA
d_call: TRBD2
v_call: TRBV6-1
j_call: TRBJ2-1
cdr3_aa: CASSRGVGRMEFF
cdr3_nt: TGTGCCAGCAGTCGGGGCGTCGGGAGGATGGAGTTCTTC

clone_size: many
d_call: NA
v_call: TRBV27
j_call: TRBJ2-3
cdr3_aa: CASSFAGYTDTQYF
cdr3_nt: TGTGCCAGCAGTTTTGCGGGATACACAGATACGCAGTATTTT

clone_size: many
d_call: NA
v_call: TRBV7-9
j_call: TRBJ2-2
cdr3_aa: CASSPGPGATGGELFF
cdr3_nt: TGTGCCAGCAGCCCCGGGCCGGGGGCAACGGGCGGGGAGCTGTTTTTT

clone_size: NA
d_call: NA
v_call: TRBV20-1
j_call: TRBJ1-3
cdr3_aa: CSARDLEGAGNTIYF
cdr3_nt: TGCAGTGCTAGAGATCTGGAGGGGGCTGGAAACACCATATATTTT

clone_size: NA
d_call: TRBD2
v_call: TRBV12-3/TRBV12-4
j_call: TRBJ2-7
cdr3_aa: CASSSWGLAGSHEQYF
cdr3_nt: TGTGCCAGCAGTTCCTGGGGACTAGCGGGATCCCACGAGCAGTACTTC

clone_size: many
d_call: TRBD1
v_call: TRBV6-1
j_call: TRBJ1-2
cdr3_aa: CASAMGYYRGRNYGYTF
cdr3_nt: TGTGCCAGCGCGATGGGGTACTACAGGGGGCGCAACTATGGCTACACCTTC

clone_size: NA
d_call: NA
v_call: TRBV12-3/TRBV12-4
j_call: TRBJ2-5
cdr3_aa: CASSLGGARRETQYF
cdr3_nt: TGTGCCAGCAGTTTAGGGGGGGCCCGGCGAGAGACCCAGTACTTC

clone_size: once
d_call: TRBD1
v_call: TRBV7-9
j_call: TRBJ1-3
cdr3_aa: CASSQGQELGNTIYF
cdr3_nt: TGTGCCAGCAGCCAAGGACAGGAGCTTGGAAACACCATATATTTT

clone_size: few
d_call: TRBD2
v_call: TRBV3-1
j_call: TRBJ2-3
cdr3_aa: CASNPAGGHDTQYF
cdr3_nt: TGTGCCAGCAACCCAGCGGGGGGGCACGATACGCAGTATTTT

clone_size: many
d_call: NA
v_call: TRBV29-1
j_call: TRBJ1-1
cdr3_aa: CSVGGALPTEAFF
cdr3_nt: TGCAGCGTGGGGGGGGCCCTTCCCACTGAAGCTTTCTTT

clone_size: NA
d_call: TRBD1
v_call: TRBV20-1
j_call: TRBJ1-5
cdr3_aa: CSALRAGGEWVSNQPQHF
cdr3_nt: TGCAGTGCTCTGCGGGCAGGGGGTGAATGGGTTAGCAATCAGCCCCAGCATTTT

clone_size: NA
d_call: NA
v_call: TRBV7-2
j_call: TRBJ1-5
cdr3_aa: CASSSFGVSNQPQHF
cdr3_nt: TGTGCCAGCAGCTCTTTCGGGGTTAGCAATCAGCCCCAGCATTTT

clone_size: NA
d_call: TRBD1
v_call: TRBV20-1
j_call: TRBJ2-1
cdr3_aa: CSARDSTGASSYNEQFF
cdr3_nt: TGCAGTGCTAGAGATTCGACAGGGGCTAGCTCCTACAATGAGCAGTTCTTC

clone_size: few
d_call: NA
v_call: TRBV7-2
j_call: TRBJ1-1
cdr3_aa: CASSKDSHMNTEAFF
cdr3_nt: TGTGCCAGCAGCAAGGACAGTCACATGAACACTGAAGCTTTCTTT

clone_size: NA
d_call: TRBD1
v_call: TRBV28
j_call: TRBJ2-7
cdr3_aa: CASRAAGTGLIHEQYF
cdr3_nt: TGTGCCAGCAGGGCGGCGGGGACAGGGTTAATCCACGAGCAGTACTTC

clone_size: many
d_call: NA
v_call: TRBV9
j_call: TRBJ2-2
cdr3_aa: CASSVSGANTGELFF
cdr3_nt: TGTGCCAGCAGCGTTTCGGGGGCGAACACCGGGGAGCTGTTTTTT

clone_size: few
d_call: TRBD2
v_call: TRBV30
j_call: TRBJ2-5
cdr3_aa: CAWKIAGGETQYF
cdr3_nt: TGTGCCTGGAAAATAGCGGGAGGAGAGACCCAGTACTTC

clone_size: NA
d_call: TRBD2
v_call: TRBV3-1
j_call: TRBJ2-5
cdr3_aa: CASRLGGETQYF
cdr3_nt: TGTGCCAGCAGATTGGGAGGGGAGACCCAGTACTTC

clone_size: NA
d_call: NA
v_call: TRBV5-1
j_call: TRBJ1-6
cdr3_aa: CASSFGGDHSPLHF
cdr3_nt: TGCGCCAGCAGCTTCGGCGGCGACCATTCACCCCTCCACTTT

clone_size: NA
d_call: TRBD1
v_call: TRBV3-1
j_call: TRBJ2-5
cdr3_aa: CTSSWTGGRDRGETQYF
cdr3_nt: TGTACCAGCAGCTGGACAGGGGGGCGAGATAGAGGAGAGACCCAGTACTTC

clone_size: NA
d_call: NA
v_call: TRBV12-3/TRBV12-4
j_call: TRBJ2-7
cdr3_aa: CASSLGDPNVYEQYF
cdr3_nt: TGTGCCAGCAGCTTAGGAGACCCAAACGTCTACGAGCAGTACTTC

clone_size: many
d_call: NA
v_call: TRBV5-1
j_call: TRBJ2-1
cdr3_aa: CASSLFGNEQFF
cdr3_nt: TGCGCCAGCAGCTTATTCGGAAATGAGCAGTTCTTC

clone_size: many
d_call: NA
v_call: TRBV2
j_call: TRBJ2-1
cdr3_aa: CASSETPTAEVQFF
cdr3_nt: TGTGCCAGCAGTGAAACCCCAACAGCGGAGGTGCAGTTCTTC

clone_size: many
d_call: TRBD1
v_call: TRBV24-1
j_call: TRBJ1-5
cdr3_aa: CATSDSTGLGPQHF
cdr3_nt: TGTGCCACCAGTGACTCGACAGGGTTAGGGCCCCAGCATTTT

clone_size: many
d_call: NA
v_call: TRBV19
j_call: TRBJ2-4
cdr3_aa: CASSLFFGWGRDKNIQYF
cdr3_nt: TGTGCCAGTAGTCTTTTTTTTGGTTGGGGGCGCGACAAAAACATTCAGTACTTC

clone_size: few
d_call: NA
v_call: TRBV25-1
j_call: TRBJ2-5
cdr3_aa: CASSEWQQETQYF
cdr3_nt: TGTGCCAGCAGTGAATGGCAGCAAGAGACCCAGTACTTC

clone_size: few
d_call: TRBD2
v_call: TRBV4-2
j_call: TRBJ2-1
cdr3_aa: CASSQGFSGRGFRYNEQFF
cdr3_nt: TGTGCCAGCAGCCAAGGCTTTAGCGGGAGGGGGTTCCGATACAATGAGCAGTTCTTC

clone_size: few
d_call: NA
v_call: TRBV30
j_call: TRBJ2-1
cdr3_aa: CAWSRQSNEQFF
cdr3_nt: TGTGCCTGGAGTAGACAGTCCAATGAGCAGTTCTTC

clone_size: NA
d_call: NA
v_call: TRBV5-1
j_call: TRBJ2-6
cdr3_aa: CASRNSFSGANVLTF
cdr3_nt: TGCGCCAGCAGAAATTCATTCTCTGGGGCCAACGTCCTGACTTTC